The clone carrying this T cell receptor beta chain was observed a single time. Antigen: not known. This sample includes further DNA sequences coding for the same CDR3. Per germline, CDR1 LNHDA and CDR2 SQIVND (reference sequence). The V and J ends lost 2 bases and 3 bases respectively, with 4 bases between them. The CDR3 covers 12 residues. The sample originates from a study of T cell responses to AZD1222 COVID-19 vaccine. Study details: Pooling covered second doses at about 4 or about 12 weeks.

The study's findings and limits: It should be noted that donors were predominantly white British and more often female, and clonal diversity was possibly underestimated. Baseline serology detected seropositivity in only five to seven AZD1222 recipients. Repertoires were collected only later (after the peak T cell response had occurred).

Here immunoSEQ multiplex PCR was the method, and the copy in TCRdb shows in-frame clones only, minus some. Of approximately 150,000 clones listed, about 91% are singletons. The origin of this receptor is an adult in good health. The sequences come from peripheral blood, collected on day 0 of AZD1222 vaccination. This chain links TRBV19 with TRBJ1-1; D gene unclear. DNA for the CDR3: TGTGCCAGTAGTATACGGGACACTGAAGCTTTCTTT. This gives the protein CASSIRDTEAFF.